This T cell receptor beta chain was sequenced during a study of siplizumab effects on memory and regulatory T cells. Note on this clone: Its matching antigen is unknown.

The table came from immunoSEQ multiplex PCR; TCRdb's copy has only in-frame clones and leaves some out. The sample records more than 90,000 clones, about nine tenths being singletons. Study-wide points: Alloreactive sequences whose origin lay in unstimulated CD4+ memory cells were significantly reduced by siplizumab.

This CDR3 is built from 15 residues. V gave up 6 bases and J gave up 6 bases; unmatched junction bases: 10. Looked up from germline, CDR1 is MDHEN and CDR2 is SYDVKM. The sequenced material came from non-Treg CD4+ T cells sorted from blood. The chain has TRBV28 and TRBJ2-1; 8 bases map to TRBD2. The clonotype was recovered from a human donor in good health. The CDR3 DNA reads TGTGCCAGCAGCTCAGCGGGAGAAGGCACCAATGAGCAGTTCTTC. This sequence encodes CASSSAGEGTNEQFF.